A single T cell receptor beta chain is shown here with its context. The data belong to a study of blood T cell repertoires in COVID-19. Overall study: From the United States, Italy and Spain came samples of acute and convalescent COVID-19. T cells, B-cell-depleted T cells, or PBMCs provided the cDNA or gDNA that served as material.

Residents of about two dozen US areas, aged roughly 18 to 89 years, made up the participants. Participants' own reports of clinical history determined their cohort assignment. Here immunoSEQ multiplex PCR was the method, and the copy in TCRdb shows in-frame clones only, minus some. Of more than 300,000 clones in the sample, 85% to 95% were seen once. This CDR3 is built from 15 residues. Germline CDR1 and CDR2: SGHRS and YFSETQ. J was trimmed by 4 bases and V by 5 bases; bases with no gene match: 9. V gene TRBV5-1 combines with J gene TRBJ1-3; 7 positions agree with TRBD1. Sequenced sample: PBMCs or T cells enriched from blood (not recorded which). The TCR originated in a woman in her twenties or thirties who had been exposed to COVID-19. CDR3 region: CASSLTTGQGNTIYF. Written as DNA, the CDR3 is TGCGCCAGCAGTCTAACGACAGGGCAGGGAAACACCATATATTTT.